This T cell receptor (beta chain) was found in a study of cytomegalovirus exposure and HLA in healthy donors. The study's findings and limits: The investigators catalogued 150 or so TCR beta chains as cytomegalovirus-associated. Clonal expansion was found to be greater in HLA-associated TCR beta chains than in equally common others in a later analysis.

The PCR was carried out with 60 Vbeta primers and 13 Jbeta primers. Authors' methods: Per a later analysis, the number of unique TCR beta chains was approximately 73 million, of which around 10 million were shared. Clones were sequenced by immunoSEQ multiplex PCR, and TCRdb holds only the in-frame ones, with some missing. From that table come the V and J calls and clone size; the DNA was used to work out D and trimming. The sample carries about 200,000 clones, just over 75% recorded once. The CDR3 sequence is 14 residues long. Trimming took 5 bases from V and 7 from J; bases not matched to a gene: 6. In germline, CDR1 is SGHAT, CDR2 FQNNGV. Turning to this clone: Its antigen is unknown.

This receptor was taken from a man younger than 45 in good health and CMV-seronegative. The V call is TRBV11-2, the J call TRBJ2-1; 9 bases are shared with TRBD1. Input material: PBMCs. The DNA for the CDR3 is TGTGCCAGCAGCCCAGGGACAGGGCGGAATGAGCAGTTCTTC. It codes for CASSPGTGRNEQFF.